The 30 T cell receptor beta chains given below trace back to one sample, sequenced in a study of T-cell memory formation after mild COVID-19. MiXCR was run by TCRdb on the 5' RACE reads, yielding one entry per CDR3 protein. The sample consists of hundreds of thousands of distinct CDR3 sequences, 16% of them appearing once. Input material: PBMCs or a T cell subset sorted from them (not recorded which). These receptors all stem from a man aged 18 to 30 who had mild COVID-19 (a few samples of this study predate the infection). Cell type and time point are not known.

This clonotype was recorded a few times. The V call is TRBV12-3 or TRBV12-4, the J call TRBJ1-5; possibly TRBD1 for D (5 bases). This CDR3 spans 13 amino acids. The V gene lost 5 bases and the J gene lost 3 bases, with 8 bases spanning the gap. Here the CDR3 DNA reads TGTGCCAGCAGTCCCGGGGCCAATCAGCCCCAGCATTTT. Encoded protein: CASSPGANQPQHF.

The DNA for the CDR3 is TGTGCCAGCAGTTACGACAGTTTTGGCGAGCAGTACGTC. Translated, it gives CASSYDSFGEQYV. The chain uses TRBV6-2 or TRBV6-3 and TRBJ2-7; possible D gene TRBD1, 5 bases. The germline gives CDR1 MNHEY, CDR2 SVGEGT. The CDR3 has 13 amino acids. The V end was cut by 2 bases, the J end by 6 bases, with 11 bases between.

This clonotype appeared many times. The genes are TRBV5-1 and TRBJ2-7; D is uncertain. The V and J ends lost 2 bases and 6 bases respectively, with 12 bases between them. This CDR3 is 13 amino acids long. Germline lookup yields CDR1 SGHRS and CDR2 YFSETQ. Here the CDR3 DNA reads TGCGCCAGCAGCTTAGATTTCCCGGGCGAGCAGTACGTC. This sequence encodes CASSLDFPGEQYV.

This clonotype was seen ten or more times. The chain uses TRBV4-2 and TRBJ2-1; D is unclear. This CDR3 is built from 12 residues. The germline V and J ends were trimmed by 5 bases and 9 bases, with 11 bases remaining between them. In germline, CDR1 is LGHNA, CDR2 YNFKEQ. CDR3 loop: CASSSRVSEQFF. In nucleotides, the CDR3 is TGTGCCAGCAGCTCAAGAGTTAGTGAGCAGTTCTTC.

The V call is TRBV4-3, the J call TRBJ1-2; maybe TRBD1 (6 bases). V shed 4 bases and J shed 5 bases, with 14 bases lying between them. The CDR3 length is 14 residues. The germline gives CDR1 LGHNA, CDR2 YSLEER. Here the CDR3 reads CASSPQRTGYGYTF. The CDR3 region has the DNA TGCGCCAGCAGCCCCCAGCGAACAGGGTATGGCTACACCTTC.

Written as DNA, the CDR3 is TGTGCCAGCAGTTACTACGTGTCAGGGTGGGGATCCTACGAGCAGTACGTC. It codes for CASSYYVSGWGSYEQYV. The J gene is TRBJ2-7, the V gene TRBV6-2 or TRBV6-3; D is possibly TRBD1 (5 bases). The germline V gene encodes CDR1 MNHEY and CDR2 SVGEGT. V shed 1 base and J shed 1 base, with 17 bases lying between them. The CDR3 contains 17 residues.

This clonotype has only a few counts. The chain recombines TRBV6-5 with TRBJ1-1; tentatively, D is TRBD1 (5 bases). Germline CDR1 reads MNHEY; CDR2 reads SVGAGI. The ends were cut back, 6 bases at V and 5 bases at J, with 10 bases in the middle. This CDR3 spans 12 amino acids. The CDR3 loop reads CASRGPPTEAFF. The DNA for the CDR3 is TGTGCCAGCAGGGGACCCCCGACTGAAGCTTTCTTT.

This clonotype was observed many times. V and J are TRBV7-3 and TRBJ1-1, with 7 bases fitting TRBD1. Unmatched junction bases numbered 3, after V lost 2 bases and J lost 3 bases. The CDR3 loop spans 14 amino acids. CDR1 and CDR2 (germline): SGHTA, FQGTGA. The CDR3 DNA reads TGTGCCAGCAGCTTACAGGGGGGAGACACTGAAGCTTTCTTT. This encodes CASSLQGGDTEAFF.

In its sample, this clonotype was seen a few times. The genes are TRBV10-3 and TRBJ1-3; D is unresolved. Trimming took 10 bases from V and 1 from J, leaving 8 bases between them. The CDR3 covers 12 residues. CDR1 and CDR2 (germline): ENHRY, SYGVKD. Here the CDR3 DNA reads TGTGCCACCCTTCGTTCTGGAAACACCATATATTTT. It specifies CATLRSGNTIYF.

In this sample, this clonotype turned up a few times. As DNA, the CDR3 is TGTGCCAGCAGCTTGTTCAGGGGAAATCGGGATACGCAGTATTTT. Its protein is CASSLFRGNRDTQYF. This chain links TRBV5-4 with TRBJ2-3, with D possibly being TRBD1 (6 bases). This CDR3 is 15 amino acids long. CDR1 and CDR2 from the germline V gene are SGHNT and YYREEE (reference sequence). The germline V and J ends were trimmed by 1 base and 6 bases, with 15 bases remaining between them.

Only a few counts were recorded for this clonotype. The chain employs TRBV6-2 or TRBV6-3 and TRBJ2-4; D is unclear. V lost 6 bases to trimming and J lost 8 bases, with 14 bases between them. CDR1 is MNHEY, CDR2 SVGEGT, per germline. CDR3 length equals 13 residues. The CDR3 is CASRRTALDIQYF. CDR3 DNA: TGTGCCAGCAGACGGACGGCCCTAGACATTCAGTACTTC.

This chain uses TRBV7-2 with TRBJ1-2, with D unresolved. Germline loops: CDR1 SGHTA, CDR2 FQGNSA. The CDR3 loop spans 12 amino acids. Trimming cost V 5 bases and J 5 bases, with 9 bases left between them. The CDR3: CASSIQSYGYTF. DNA for the CDR3: TGTGCCAGCAGCATTCAATCTTATGGCTACACCTTC.

Only a few counts were recorded for this clonotype. J is TRBJ2-3 and V is TRBV5-1; D may be TRBD2 (6 bases). V lost 0 bases and J lost 4, with 9 bases in between. The CDR3 covers 14 residues. Germline V CDR1 and CDR2: SGHRS, YFSETQ. The DNA of the CDR3 is TGCGCCAGCAGCTTGGAGACTAGTCCAGATACGCAGTATTTT. Translation gives CASSLETSPDTQYF.

The rearrangement joins TRBV7-2 to TRBJ2-4; TRBD2 aligns across 9 bases. From germline, CDR1 is SGHTA and CDR2 FQGNSA. This CDR3 contains 17 residues. The V and J ends lost 5 bases and 6 bases, in that order; junction bases with no gene match: 14. Here the CDR3 DNA reads TGTGCCAGCAGCCTTAGGAGCGGGGGGACCAGAGGAAACATTCAGTACTTC. This gives the protein CASSLRSGGTRGNIQYF.

The chain carries TRBV5-1 and TRBJ1-1; D gene uncertain. The CDR3 loop spans 15 amino acids. Trimming removed 0 bases from V and 5 bases from J, with 14 bases in between. In germline, CDR1 is SGHRS, CDR2 YFSETQ. As DNA, the CDR3 is TGCGCCAGCAGCTTGGAAAGCAGAGGGCAAACTGAAGCTTTCTTT. Protein: CASSLESRGQTEAFF.

This clonotype came up many times. The V call is TRBV7-6, the J call TRBJ2-5; TRBD1 is a possible D gene (5 bases). This CDR3 spans 14 amino acids. Germline V gene sequence: CDR1 SGHVS, CDR2 FNYEAQ. Trimming pared 7 bases from V and 2 bases from J, leaving 14 bases between. CDR3 sequence reads: CASTPWAGQETQYF. The DNA for the CDR3 is TGTGCCAGCACCCCGTGGGCAGGGCAAGAGACCCAGTACTTC.

This clonotype was found many times. The chain has TRBV27 and TRBJ2-2, with D possibly TRBD1 on 5 matching bases. The germline gives CDR1 MNHEY, CDR2 SMNVEV (reference sequence). CDR3 length: 15 amino acids. Trimming removed 3 bases from V and 5 bases from J, with 13 bases in between. For the CDR3, the DNA is TGTGCCAGCAGTTTTATCCCACAGGAAACCGGGGAGCTGTTTTTT. Amino acids: CASSFIPQETGELFF.

The chain couples TRBV10-3 to TRBJ2-7, with D tentatively TRBD1 or TRBD2 (5 bases each). Trimming pared 10 bases from V and 6 bases from J, leaving 19 bases between. This CDR3 has 13 residues. Germline CDR1 and CDR2: ENHRY and SYGVKD. This CDR3 is CATCRGQGSEQYF. The CDR3 coding sequence is TGTGCCACCTGCCGAGGGCAGGGAAGCGAGCAGTACTTC.

This clonotype came up many times. The chain links TRBV29-1 to TRBJ2-3; D is unclear. CDR1 is SQVTM and CDR2 is ANQGSEA in the germline V gene. The length of the CDR3 is 17 residues. Trimming shortened V by 0 bases and J by 9 bases, and 25 bases separated the two germline ends. The CDR3 DNA is TGCAGCGTTGAAGATCCTTTTCGGATGAACAAAGGTGCGACGCAGTATTTT. It encodes CSVEDPFRMNKGATQYF.

V and J are TRBV27 and TRBJ2-3; D possibly corresponds to TRBD1 (6 bases). The V end lost 3 bases, the J end lost 4 bases, and 17 bases lay between the germline ends. The CDR3 covers 16 residues. The germline CDR1 and CDR2 sequences are MNHEY and SMNVEV (reference sequence). The CDR3: CASSLGHLDGADTQYF. The CDR3 nucleotides read TGTGCCAGCAGTTTGGGACACCTAGATGGGGCAGATACGCAGTATTTT.

This clonotype has a handful of counts. The chain links TRBV18 to TRBJ2-7; D possibly uses TRBD1 or TRBD2 (5 bases each). Germline V gives CDR1 KGHSH, CDR2 LQKENI. Trimming cost V 3 bases and J 6 bases, with 12 bases left between them. The CDR3 length is 13 residues. This CDR3 is CASSPGTGPEQYV. CDR3 coding DNA: TGTGCCAGCTCACCTGGGACCGGCCCCGAGCAGTACGTC.

This clonotype was counted between two and nine times. The chain couples TRBV10-2 to TRBJ2-7; D uncertain. The CDR3 contains 11 residues. Trimming left V 6 bases short and J 6 bases short, with 9 bases between. The V gene's germline CDR1 is WSHSY and CDR2 SAAADI. The CDR3 sequence is CASRGLSEQYF. The CDR3 region has the DNA TGCGCCAGCAGGGGTTTAAGCGAGCAGTACTTC.

The chain combines TRBV19 with TRBJ2-2, with 8 bases fitting TRBD1. Germline V gene sequence: CDR1 LNHDA, CDR2 SQIVND (reference sequence). The trim removed 3 bases at V and 6 bases at J, leaving 6 bases unmatched. The CDR3 totals 15 residues. As DNA, the CDR3 is TGTGCCAGTAGTATTTTGCCAGGGGGCGCCGGGGAGCTGTTTTTT. Residues: CASSILPGGAGELFF.

J is TRBJ2-1 and V is TRBV7-3; 11 bases line up with TRBD2. V was clipped by 5 bases and J by 9 bases; unmatched bases: 6. CDR1 and CDR2 from the germline V gene are SGHTA and FQGTGA. There are 14 residues in the CDR3. CDR3 in amino acids: CASSGSGGASEQFF. The CDR3 DNA reads TGTGCCAGCAGCGGTAGCGGGGGGGCCTCTGAGCAGTTCTTC.

J is TRBJ1-1 and V is TRBV10-3; D is undetermined. The ends were cut back, 10 bases at V and 6 bases at J, with 21 bases in the middle. There are 14 residues in the CDR3. The germline V gene encodes CDR1 ENHRY and CDR2 SYGVKD. As DNA, the CDR3 is TGTGCCACAGAATTCGACGCGAGCATGCCTGAAGCTTTCTTT. Encoded protein: CATEFDASMPEAFF.

This chain joins TRBV28 and TRBJ1-6; D is undetermined. V lost 3 bases to trimming and J lost 7 bases, with 10 bases between them. Germline assignment: CDR1 MDHEN and CDR2 SYDVKM. This CDR3 spans 14 amino acids. CDR3 sequence: CASSFGGRNSPLHF. The DNA of the CDR3 is TGTGCCAGCAGTTTTGGTGGGAGGAATTCACCCCTCCACTTT.

This clonotype was counted between two and nine times. CDR3 nucleotide sequence: TGTGCCAGCAGCCGAAGATACAACACCGGGGAGCTGTTTTTT. It is translated as CASSRRYNTGELFF. The gene calls are TRBV4-2 and TRBJ2-2; D gene unclear. V was cut by 4 bases and J by 2 bases, with 8 bases left in between. This CDR3 region has 14 residues. The germline CDR1 and CDR2 sequences are LGHNA and YNFKEQ.

The CDR3 protein is CASSRTVGTGELFF. The CDR3, as DNA: TGTGCCAGCAGCAGGACGGTCGGCACCGGGGAGCTGTTTTTT. The V and J genes are TRBV2 and TRBJ2-2; no clear D gene. Between the trimmed V and J ends, which lost 6 bases and 4 bases, there was a span of 12 bases. Germline CDR1 and CDR2: SNHLY and FYNNEI. The CDR3 covers 14 residues. Supplemented by reference TRBV2 and TRBJ2-2, the full variable domain reads EPEVTQTPSHQVTQMGQEVILRCVPISNHLYFYWYRQILGQKVEFLVSFYNNEISEKSEIFDDQFSVERPDGSNFTLKIRSTKLEDSAMYFCASSRTVGTGELFFGEGSRLTVL.

The chain uses TRBV7-2 and TRBJ2-2, with 10 nucleotides matching TRBD2. Germline assignment: CDR1 SGHTA and CDR2 FQGNSA. V dropped 4 bases and J dropped 4; count of bases not matched to a gene: 9. The CDR3 covers 17 residues. The CDR3 protein is CASSSQRGGRGTGELFF. The CDR3 DNA sequence: TGTGCCAGCAGCTCTCAGCGGGGGGGCCGAGGCACCGGGGAGCTGTTTTTT.

This clonotype was seen at least ten times. This rearrangement joins TRBV24-1 to TRBJ2-5; possible D gene TRBD1, 8 bases. The germline V gene encodes CDR1 KGHDR and CDR2 SFDVKD. V lost 1 base and J 5 bases, leaving 22 bases between the germline ends. There are 18 residues in the CDR3. CDR3 residues: CATSDFSTGGEIEETQYF. For the CDR3, the DNA is TGTGCCACCAGTGATTTCTCAACAGGGGGGGAGATAGAGGAGACCCAGTACTTC.